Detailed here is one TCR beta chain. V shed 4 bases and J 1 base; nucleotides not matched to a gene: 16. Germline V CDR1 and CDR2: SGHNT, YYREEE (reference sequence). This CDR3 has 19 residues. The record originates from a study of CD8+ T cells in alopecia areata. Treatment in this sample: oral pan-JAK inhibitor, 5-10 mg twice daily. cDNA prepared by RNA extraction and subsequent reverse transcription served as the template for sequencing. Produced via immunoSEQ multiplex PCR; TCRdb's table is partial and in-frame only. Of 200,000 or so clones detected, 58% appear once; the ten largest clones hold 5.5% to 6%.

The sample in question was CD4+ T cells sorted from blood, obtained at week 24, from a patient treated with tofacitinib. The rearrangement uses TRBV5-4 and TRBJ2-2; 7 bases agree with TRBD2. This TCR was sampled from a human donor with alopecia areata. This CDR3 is CASSPSQRRGSRNTGELFF. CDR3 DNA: TGTGCCAGCAGCCCTTCCCAGAGGCGCGGGAGTCGGAACACCGGGGAGCTGTTTTTT.